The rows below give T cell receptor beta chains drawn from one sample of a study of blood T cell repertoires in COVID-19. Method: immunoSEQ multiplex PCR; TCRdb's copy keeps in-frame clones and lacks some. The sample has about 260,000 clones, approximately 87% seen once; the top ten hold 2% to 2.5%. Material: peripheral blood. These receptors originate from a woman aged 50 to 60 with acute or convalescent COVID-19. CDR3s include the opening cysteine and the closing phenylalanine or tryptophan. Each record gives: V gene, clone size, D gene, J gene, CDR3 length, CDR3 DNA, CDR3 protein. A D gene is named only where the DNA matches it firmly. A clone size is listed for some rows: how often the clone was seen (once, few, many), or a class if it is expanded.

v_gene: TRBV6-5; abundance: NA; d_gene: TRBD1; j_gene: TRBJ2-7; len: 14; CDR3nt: TGTGCCAGCACCGCACGGGACAGGGTAGGAGAGCAGTACTTC; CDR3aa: CASTARDRVGEQYF
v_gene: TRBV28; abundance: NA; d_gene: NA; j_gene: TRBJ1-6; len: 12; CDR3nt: TGTGCCAGCAGGGCTGGAGGTTCACCCCTCCACTTT; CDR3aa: CASRAGGSPLHF
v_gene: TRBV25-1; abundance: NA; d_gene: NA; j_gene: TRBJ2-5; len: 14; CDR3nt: TGTGCCAGCAGTGAAAGCGGGCGAAAAGAGACCCAGTACTTC; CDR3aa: CASSESGRKETQYF
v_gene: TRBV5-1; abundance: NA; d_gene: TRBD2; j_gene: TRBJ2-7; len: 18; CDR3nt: TGCGCCAGCCACTGGGTTCCCGGACTAGCGGGAGGATCGTACGAGCAGTACTTC; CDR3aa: CASHWVPGLAGGSYEQYF
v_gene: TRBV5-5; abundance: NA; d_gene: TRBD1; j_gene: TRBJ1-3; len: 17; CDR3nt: TGTGCCAGCAGCTTGGTGACAGGGGGCGCGAGTGGAAACACCATATATTTT; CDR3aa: CASSLVTGGASGNTIYF
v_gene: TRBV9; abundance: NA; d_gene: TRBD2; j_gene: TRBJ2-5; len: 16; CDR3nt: TGTGCCAGCAGCGTAGTTGGGACTAGCGGGCTAGAGACCCAGTACTTC; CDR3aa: CASSVVGTSGLETQYF
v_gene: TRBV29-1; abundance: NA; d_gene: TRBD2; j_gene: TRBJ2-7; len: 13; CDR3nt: TGCAGCGTCGTCAAGGGAGGGCCCTACGAGCAGTACTTC; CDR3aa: CSVVKGGPYEQYF
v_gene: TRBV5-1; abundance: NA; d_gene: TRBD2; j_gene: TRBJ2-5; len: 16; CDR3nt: TGCGCCAGCAGCCCCGGACTAGCGGGTAACCAAGAGACCCAGTACTTC; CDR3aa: CASSPGLAGNQETQYF
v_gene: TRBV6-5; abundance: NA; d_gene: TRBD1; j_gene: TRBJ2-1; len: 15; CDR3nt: TGTGCCAGCAGTAATACAGGGGGCCCCTACAATGAGCAGTTCTTC; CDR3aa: CASSNTGGPYNEQFF
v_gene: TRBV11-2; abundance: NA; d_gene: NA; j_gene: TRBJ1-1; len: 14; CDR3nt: TGTGCCAGCAGCTTAGAGCAGGGACTCACTGAAGCTTTCTTT; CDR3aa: CASSLEQGLTEAFF
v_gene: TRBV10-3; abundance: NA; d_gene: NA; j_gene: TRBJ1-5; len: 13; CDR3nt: TGTGCCATTCGGGGGGGGGCCGGTCAGCCCCAGCATTTT; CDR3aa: CAIRGGAGQPQHF
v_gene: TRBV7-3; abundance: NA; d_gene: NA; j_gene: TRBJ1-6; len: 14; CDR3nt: TGTGCCAGCAGCTTACGGGGAAATGGTTCACCCCTCCACTTT; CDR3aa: CASSLRGNGSPLHF
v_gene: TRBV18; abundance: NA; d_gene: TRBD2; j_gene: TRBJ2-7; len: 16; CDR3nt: TGTGCCAGCTCGCAAAACCGAGCGGGAGGGTCCTACGAGCAGTACTTC; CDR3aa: CASSQNRAGGSYEQYF
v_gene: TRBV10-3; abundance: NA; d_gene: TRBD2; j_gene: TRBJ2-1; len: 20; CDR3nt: TGTGCCATCAGTGACCAGAACGTACGCGTTACTAGCGGGAGGCTCAATGAGCAGTTCTTC; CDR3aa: CAISDQNVRVTSGRLNEQFF
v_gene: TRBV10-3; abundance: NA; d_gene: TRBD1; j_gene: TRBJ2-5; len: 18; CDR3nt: TGTGCCATCAGTGAGTCGACTTTAGGACAGGGAAGAGGAGAGACCCAGTACTTC; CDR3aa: CAISESTLGQGRGETQYF
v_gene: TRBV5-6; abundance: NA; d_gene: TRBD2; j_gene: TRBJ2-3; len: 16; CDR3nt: TGTGCCAGCAGCTCCCCCAGACTAGCGAATGGAGATACGCAGTATTTT; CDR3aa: CASSSPRLANGDTQYF
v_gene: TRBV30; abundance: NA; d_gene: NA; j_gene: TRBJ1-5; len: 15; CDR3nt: TGTGCCTGGAGTAAACAGGCATATAGCAATCAGCCCCAGCATTTT; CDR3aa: CAWSKQAYSNQPQHF
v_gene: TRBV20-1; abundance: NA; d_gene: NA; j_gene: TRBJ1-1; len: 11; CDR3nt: TGCAGTGCTACGGACACTACTGAAGCTTTCTTT; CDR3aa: CSATDTTEAFF
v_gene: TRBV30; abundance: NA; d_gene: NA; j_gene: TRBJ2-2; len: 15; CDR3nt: TGTGCCTGGAGTGTGGCAGGGGCCCACACCGGGGAGCTGTTTTTT; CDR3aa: CAWSVAGAHTGELFF
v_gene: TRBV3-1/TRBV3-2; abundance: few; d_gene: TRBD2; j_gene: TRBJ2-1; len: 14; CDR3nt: TGTGCCAGCAGCCAAGGGACTAGCGGGTCCGAGCAGTTCTTC; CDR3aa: CASSQGTSGSEQFF
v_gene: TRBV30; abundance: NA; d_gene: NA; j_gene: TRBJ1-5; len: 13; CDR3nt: TGTGCCTGGAGTTCACAGGCTAATCAGCCCCAGCATTTT; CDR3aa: CAWSSQANQPQHF
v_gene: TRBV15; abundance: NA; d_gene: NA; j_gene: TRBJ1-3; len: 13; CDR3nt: TGTGCCATCAGTACAGGGTCTGGAAACACCATATATTTT; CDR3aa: CAISTGSGNTIYF
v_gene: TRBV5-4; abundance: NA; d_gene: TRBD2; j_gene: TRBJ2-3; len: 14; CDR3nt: TGTGCCAGCTTTGGACTAGCGGGAGCAGATACGCAGTATTTT; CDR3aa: CASFGLAGADTQYF
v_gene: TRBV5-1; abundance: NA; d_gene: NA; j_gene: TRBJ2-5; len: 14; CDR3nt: TGCGCCAGCAGCCAAGAAACAGGACAGGAGACCCAGTACTTC; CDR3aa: CASSQETGQETQYF
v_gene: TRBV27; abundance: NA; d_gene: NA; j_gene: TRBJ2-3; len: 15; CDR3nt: TGTGCCAGCAGTTTACGGGAGCATAGCACAGATACGCAGTATTTT; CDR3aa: CASSLREHSTDTQYF
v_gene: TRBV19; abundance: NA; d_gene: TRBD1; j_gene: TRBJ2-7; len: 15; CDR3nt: TGTGCCAGTAGTCTCTCGACAGGGAGCGCCTACGAGCAGTACTTC; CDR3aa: CASSLSTGSAYEQYF
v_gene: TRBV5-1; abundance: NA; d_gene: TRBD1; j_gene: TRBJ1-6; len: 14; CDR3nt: TGCGCCAGCAGCTCCGGGACAGTCAATTCACCCCTCCACTTT; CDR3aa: CASSSGTVNSPLHF
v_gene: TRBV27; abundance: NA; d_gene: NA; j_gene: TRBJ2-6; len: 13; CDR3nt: TGTGCCAGCAGGGCGGAAGGGGCCAACGTCCTGACTTTC; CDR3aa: CASRAEGANVLTF
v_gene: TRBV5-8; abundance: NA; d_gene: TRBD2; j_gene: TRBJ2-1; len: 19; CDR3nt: TGTGCCAGCAGCTTGGTACTGGGACTAGCGGGAGTAGCTGGCAATGAGCAGTTCTTC; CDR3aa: CASSLVLGLAGVAGNEQFF
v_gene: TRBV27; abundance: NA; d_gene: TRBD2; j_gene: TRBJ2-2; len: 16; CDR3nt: TGTGCCAGCAGTTTATCCCTCCGGACTAGCGTCGGGGAGCTGTTTTTT; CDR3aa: CASSLSLRTSVGELFF
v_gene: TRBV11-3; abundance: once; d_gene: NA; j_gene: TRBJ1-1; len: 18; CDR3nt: TGTGCCAGCAGCTTAAATCATCCGGGAGGTAATATGAACACTGAAGCTTTCTTT; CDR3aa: CASSLNHPGGNMNTEAFF
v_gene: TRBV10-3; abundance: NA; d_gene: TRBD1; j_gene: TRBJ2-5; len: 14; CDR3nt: TGTGCCATTGGGGACAGGGGGCTTGGGGAGACCCAGTACTTC; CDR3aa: CAIGDRGLGETQYF
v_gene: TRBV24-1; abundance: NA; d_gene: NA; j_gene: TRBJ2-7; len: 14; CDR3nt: TGTGCCACCAGTGATCCCATTTCCCCCTACGAGCAGTACTTC; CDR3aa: CATSDPISPYEQYF
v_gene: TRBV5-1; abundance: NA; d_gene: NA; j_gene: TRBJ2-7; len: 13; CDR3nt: TGCGCCAGCAGCTCTAGGGACACCTACGAGCAGTACTTC; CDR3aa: CASSSRDTYEQYF
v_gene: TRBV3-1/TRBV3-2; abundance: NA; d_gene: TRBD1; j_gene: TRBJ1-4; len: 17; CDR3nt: TGTGCCAGCAGCCAAGATCCGGCGACAGGGGGAAATGAAAAACTGTTTTTT; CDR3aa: CASSQDPATGGNEKLFF
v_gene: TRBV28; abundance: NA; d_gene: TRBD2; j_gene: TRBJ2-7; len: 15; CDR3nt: TGTGCCAGCAGTCCGCTTGGGGGGGACTCCTACGAGCAGTACTTC; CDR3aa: CASSPLGGDSYEQYF
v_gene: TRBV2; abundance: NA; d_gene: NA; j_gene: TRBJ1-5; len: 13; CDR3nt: TGTGCCAGCAGTGAACAGGGGACTCAGCCCCAGCATTTT; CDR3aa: CASSEQGTQPQHF
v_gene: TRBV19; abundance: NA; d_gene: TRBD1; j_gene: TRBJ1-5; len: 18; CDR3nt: TGTGCCAGTAGTAAGGGACAGCGCACTGTTACGAGCAATCAGCCCCAGCATTTT; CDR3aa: CASSKGQRTVTSNQPQHF
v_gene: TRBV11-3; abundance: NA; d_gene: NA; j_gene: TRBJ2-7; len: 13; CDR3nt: TGTGCCAGCAAGTCTTCGGGTAGTGACGAGCAGTACTTC; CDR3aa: CASKSSGSDEQYF
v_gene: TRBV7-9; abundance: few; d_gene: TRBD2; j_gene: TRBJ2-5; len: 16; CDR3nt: TGTGCCAGCAGTCCAAACAGCGGGAGGGCCGGGGAGACCCAGTACTTC; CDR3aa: CASSPNSGRAGETQYF
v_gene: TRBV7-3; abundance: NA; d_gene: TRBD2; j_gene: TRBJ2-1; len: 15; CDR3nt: TGTGCCAGCAGCTCTGGACTAGCGGGCTTCGATGAGCAGTTCTTC; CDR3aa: CASSSGLAGFDEQFF
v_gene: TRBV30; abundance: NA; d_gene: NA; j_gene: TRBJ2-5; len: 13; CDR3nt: TGTGCCTGGAGTGTATCAAGGCGGGAGACCCAGTACTTC; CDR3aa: CAWSVSRRETQYF
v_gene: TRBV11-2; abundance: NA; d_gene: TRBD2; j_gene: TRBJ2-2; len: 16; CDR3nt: TGTGCCAGCAGCTTAGGGACTAGCGGGAGGAGCGGGGAGCTGTTTTTT; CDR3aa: CASSLGTSGRSGELFF
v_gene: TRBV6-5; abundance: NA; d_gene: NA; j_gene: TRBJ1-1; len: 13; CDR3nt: TGTGCCAGCCATCAGGTGGGGAACACTGAAGCTTTCTTT; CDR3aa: CASHQVGNTEAFF
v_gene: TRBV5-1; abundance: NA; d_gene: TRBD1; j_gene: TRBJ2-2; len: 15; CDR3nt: TGCGCCAGCAGCTCGGACAGGTCTCACACCGGGGAGCTGTTTTTT; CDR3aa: CASSSDRSHTGELFF
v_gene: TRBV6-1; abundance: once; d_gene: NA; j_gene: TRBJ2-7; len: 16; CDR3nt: TGTGCCAGCAGTGAACCGCCTCGCCTAGTCTCTTACGAGCAGTACTTC; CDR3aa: CASSEPPRLVSYEQYF
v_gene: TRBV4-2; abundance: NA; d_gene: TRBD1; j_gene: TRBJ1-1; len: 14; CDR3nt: TGTGCCAGCAGCCCTGACAGGGCGAACACTGAAGCTTTCTTT; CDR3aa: CASSPDRANTEAFF